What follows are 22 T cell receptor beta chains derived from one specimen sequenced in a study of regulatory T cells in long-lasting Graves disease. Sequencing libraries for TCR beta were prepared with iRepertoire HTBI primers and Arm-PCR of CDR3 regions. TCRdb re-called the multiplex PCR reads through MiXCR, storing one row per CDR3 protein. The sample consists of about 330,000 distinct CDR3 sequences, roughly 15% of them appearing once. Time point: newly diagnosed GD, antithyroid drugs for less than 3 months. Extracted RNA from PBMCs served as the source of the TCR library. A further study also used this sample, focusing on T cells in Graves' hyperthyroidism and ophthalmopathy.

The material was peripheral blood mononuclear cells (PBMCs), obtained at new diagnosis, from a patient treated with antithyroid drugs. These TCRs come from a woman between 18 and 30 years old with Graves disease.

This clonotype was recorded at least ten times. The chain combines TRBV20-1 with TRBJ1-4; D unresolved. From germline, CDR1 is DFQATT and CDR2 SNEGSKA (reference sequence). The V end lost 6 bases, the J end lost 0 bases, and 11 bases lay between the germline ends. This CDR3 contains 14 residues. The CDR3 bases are TGCAGTGCCGACGCACCAGCAACTAATGAAAAACTGTTTTTT. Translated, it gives CSADAPATNEKLFF.

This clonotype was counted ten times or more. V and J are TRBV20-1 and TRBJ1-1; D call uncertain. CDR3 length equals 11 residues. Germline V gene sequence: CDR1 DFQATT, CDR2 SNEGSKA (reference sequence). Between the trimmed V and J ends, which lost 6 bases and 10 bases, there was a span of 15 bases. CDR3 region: CSASGRDRAFF. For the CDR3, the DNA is TGCAGTGCATCAGGCCGAGACCGAGCTTTCTTT.

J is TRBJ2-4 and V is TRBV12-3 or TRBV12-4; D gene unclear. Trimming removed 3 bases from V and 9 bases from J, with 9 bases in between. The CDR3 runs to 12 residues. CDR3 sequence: CASSFQASIQYF. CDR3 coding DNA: TGTGCCAGCAGTTTTCAAGCCAGCATTCAGTACTTC.

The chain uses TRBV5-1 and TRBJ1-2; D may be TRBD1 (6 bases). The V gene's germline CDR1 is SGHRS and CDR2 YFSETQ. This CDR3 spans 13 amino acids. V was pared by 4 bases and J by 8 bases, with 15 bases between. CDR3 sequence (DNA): TGCGCCAGCAGCCCCCGGGGGCCGAGCGGCTACACCTTC. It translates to CASSPRGPSGYTF.

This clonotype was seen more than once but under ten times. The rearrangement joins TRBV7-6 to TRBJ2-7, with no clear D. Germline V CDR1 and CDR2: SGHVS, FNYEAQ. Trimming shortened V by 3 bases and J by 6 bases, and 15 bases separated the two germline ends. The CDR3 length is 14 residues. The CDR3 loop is CASSLDVARVEQYF. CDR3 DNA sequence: TGTGCCAGCAGCTTGGACGTAGCTAGGGTCGAGCAGTACTTC.

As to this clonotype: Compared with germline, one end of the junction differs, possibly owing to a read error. Written as DNA, the CDR3 is TGTGGCAGCAGTTTAGGGGGGGGGGGATCGTACACTGAAGCTTCCTTT. As protein: CGSSLGGGGSYTEASF. The rearrangement links TRBV12-3 or TRBV12-4 to TRBJ1-1, with D possibly being TRBD1 (6 bases). The CDR3 has 16 amino acids.

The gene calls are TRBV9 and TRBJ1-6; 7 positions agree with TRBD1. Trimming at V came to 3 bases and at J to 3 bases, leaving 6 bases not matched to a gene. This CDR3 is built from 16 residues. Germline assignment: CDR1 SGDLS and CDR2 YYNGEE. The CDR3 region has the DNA TGTGCCAGCAGCGACAGGGGTGAAGTCTATAATTCACCCCTCCACTTT. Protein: CASSDRGEVYNSPLHF. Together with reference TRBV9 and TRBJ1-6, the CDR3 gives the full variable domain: DSGVTQTPKHLITATGQRVTLRCSPRSGDLSVYWYQQSLDQGLQFLIQYYNGEERAKGNILERFSAQQFPDLHSELNLSSLELGDSALYFCASSDRGEVYNSPLHFGNGTRLTVT.

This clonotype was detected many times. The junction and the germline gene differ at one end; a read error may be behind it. CDR3 nucleotide sequence: TGTGCCAGCAGCTTAGCAGGGGGCATCTATGGCTACACCTTC. This gives the protein CASSLAGGIYGYTF. The V call is TRBV5-1, the J call TRBJ1-2; 8 nucleotides align to TRBD1. Germline CDR1 SGHRS, CDR2 YFSETQ. The CDR3 runs 14 residues.

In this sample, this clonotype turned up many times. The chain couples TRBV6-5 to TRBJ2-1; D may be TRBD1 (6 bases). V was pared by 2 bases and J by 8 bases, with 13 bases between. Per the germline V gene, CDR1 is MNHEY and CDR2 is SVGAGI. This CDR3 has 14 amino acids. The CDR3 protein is CASSYTTQGDEQFF. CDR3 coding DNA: TGTGCCAGCAGTTACACAACACAGGGAGATGAGCAGTTCTTC.

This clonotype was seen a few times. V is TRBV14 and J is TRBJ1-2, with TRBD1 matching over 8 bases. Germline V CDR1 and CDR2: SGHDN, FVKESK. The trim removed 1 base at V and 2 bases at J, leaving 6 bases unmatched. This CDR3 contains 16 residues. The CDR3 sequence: CASSQVGTGGNYGYTF. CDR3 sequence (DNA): TGTGCCAGCAGCCAAGTCGGGACAGGTGGGAACTATGGCTACACCTTC.

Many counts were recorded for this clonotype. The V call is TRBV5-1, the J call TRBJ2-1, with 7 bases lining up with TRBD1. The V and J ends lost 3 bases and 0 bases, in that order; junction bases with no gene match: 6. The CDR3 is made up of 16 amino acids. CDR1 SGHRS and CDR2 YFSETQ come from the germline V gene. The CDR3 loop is CASSWTGTDSYNEQFF. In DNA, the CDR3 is TGCGCCAGCAGCTGGACCGGGACAGACTCCTACAATGAGCAGTTCTTC. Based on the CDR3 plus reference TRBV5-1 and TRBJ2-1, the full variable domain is KAGVTQTPRYLIKTRGQQVTLSCSPISGHRSVSWYQQTPGQGLQFLFEYFSETQRNKGNFPGRFSGRQFSNSRSEMNVSTLELGDSALYLCASSWTGTDSYNEQFFGPGTRLTVL.

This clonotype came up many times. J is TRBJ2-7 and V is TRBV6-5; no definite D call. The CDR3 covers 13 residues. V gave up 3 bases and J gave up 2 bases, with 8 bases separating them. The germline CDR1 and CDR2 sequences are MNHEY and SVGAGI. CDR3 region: CASSYAETYEQYF. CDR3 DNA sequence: TGTGCCAGCAGTTATGCAGAAACCTACGAGCAGTACTTC.

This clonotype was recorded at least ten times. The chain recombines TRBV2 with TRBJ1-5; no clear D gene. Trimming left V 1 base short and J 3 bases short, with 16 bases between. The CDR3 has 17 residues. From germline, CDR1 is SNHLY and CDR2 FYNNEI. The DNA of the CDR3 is TGTGCCAGCAGTGAAGTGGGAAACCTTCGGGCCAATCAGCCCCAGCATTTT. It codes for CASSEVGNLRANQPQHF.

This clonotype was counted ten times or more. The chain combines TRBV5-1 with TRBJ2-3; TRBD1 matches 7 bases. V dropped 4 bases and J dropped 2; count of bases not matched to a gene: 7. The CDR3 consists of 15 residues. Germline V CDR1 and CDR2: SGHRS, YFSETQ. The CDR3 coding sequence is TGCGCCAGCAGCGTCCCGACAGGGAACACAGATACGCAGTATTTT. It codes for CASSVPTGNTDTQYF.

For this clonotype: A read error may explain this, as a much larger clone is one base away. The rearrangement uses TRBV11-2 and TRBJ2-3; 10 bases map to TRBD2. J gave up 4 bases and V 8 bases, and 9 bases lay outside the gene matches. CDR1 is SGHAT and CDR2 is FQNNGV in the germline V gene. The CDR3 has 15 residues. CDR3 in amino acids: CASRTAGGRADTQYF. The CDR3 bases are TGTGCCAGCCGAACAGCGGGGGGGCGGGCAGATACGCAGTATTTT.

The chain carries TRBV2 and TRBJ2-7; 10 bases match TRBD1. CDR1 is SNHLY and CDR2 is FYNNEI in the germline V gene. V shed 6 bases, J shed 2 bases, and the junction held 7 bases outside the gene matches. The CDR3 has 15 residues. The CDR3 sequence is CASSTGQGRAYEQYF. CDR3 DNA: TGTGCCAGCAGCACGGGACAGGGGAGGGCCTACGAGCAGTACTTC. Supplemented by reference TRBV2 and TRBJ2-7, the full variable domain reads EPEVTQTPSHQVTQMGQEVILRCVPISNHLYFYWYRQILGQKVEFLVSFYNNEISEKSEIFDDQFSVERPDGSNFTLKIRSTKLEDSAMYFCASSTGQGRAYEQYFGPGTRLTVT.

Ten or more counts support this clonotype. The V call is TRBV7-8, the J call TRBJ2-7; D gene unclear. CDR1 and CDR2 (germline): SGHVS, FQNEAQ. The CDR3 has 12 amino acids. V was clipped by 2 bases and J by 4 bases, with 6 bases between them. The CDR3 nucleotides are TGTGCCAGCAGCTTAAATGAATACGAGCAGTACTTC. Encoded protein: CASSLNEYEQYF.

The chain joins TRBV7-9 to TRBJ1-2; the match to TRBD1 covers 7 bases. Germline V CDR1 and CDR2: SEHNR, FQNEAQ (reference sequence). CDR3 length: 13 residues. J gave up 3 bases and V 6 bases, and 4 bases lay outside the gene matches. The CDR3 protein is CASSPGQDYGYTF. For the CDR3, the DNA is TGTGCCAGCAGTCCAGGACAGGACTATGGCTACACCTTC.

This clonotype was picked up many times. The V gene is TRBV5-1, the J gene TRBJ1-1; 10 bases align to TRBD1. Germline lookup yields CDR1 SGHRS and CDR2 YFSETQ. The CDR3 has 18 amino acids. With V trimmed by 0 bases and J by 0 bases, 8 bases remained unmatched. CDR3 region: CASSLVWTGGSLNTEAFF. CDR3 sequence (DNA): TGCGCCAGCAGCTTGGTTTGGACAGGGGGTTCTCTGAACACTGAAGCTTTCTTT. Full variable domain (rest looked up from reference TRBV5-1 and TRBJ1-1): KAGVTQTPRYLIKTRGQQVTLSCSPISGHRSVSWYQQTPGQGLQFLFEYFSETQRNKGNFPGRFSGRQFSNSRSEMNVSTLELGDSALYLCASSLVWTGGSLNTEAFFGQGTRLTVV.

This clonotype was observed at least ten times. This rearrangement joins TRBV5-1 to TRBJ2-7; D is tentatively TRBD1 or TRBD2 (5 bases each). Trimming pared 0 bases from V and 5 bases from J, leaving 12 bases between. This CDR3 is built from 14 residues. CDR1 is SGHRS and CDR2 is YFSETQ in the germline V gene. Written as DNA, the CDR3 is TGCGCCAGCAGCTTGGGCAGGGAGATCAACGAGCAGTACTTC. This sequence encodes CASSLGREINEQYF.

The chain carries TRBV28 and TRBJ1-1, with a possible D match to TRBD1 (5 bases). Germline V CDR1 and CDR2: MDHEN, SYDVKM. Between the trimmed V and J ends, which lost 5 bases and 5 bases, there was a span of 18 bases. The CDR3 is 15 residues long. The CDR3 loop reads CASSNIGAVGTEAFF. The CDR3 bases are TGTGCCAGCAGTAACATTGGGGCTGTGGGGACTGAAGCTTTCTTT.

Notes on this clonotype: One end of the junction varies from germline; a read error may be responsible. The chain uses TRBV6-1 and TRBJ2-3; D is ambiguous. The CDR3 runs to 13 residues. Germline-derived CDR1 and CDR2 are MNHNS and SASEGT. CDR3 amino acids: CAGSPGDYFTQYF. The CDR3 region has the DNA TGTGCCGGCAGTCCCGGAGATTACTTTACGCAGTATTTT.